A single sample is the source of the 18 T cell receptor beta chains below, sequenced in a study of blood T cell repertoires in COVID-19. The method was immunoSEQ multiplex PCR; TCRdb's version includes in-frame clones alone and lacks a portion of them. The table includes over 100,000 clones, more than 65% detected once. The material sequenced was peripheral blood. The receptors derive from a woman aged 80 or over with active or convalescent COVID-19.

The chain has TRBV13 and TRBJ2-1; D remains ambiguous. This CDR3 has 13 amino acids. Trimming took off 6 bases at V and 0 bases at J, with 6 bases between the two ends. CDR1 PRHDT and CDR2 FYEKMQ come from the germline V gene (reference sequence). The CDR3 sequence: CASRTLSYNEQFF. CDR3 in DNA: TGTGCCAGCAGGACACTCTCCTACAATGAGCAGTTCTTC.

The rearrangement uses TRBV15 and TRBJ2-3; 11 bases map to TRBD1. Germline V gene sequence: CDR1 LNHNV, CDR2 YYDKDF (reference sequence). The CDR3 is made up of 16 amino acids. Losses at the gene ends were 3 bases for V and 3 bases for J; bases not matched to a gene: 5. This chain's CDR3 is CATSRDRGRRTDTQYF. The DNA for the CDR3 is TGTGCCACCAGCAGGGACAGGGGGCGCCGGACAGATACGCAGTATTTT.

CDR3 sequence reads: CASSFFGDTEAFF. The CDR3 DNA reads as TGTGCCAGCAGTTTTTTCGGGGACACTGAAGCTTTCTTT. The V call is TRBV12-3 or TRBV12-4, the J call TRBJ1-1; no definite D call. The germline V and J ends were trimmed by 3 bases and 3 bases, with 8 bases remaining between them. This CDR3 spans 13 amino acids.

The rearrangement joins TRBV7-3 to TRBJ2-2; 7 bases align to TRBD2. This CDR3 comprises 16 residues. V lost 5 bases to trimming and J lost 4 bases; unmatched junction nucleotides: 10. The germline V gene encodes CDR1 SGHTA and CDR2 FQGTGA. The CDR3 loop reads CASSIGLVEGTGELFF. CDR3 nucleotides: TGTGCCAGCAGCATCGGACTAGTTGAAGGCACCGGGGAGCTGTTTTTT.

In DNA, the CDR3 is TGTGCCAGCACCACGAGACAGGCGGGCTACGAGCAGTACTTC. Translation gives CASTTRQAGYEQYF. The chain employs TRBV28 and TRBJ2-7; TRBD1 is a possible D gene (6 bases). V was cut by 7 bases and J by 3 bases, with 16 bases left in between. This CDR3 region has 14 residues. CDR1 and CDR2 (germline): MDHEN, SYDVKM.

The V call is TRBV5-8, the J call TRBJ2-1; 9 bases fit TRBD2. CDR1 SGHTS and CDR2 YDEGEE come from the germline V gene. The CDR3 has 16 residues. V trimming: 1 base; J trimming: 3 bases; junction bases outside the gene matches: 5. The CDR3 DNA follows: TGTGCCAGCAGCTTGAAAGCGGGAGGCTACTACAATGAGCAGTTCTTC. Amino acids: CASSLKAGGYYNEQFF.

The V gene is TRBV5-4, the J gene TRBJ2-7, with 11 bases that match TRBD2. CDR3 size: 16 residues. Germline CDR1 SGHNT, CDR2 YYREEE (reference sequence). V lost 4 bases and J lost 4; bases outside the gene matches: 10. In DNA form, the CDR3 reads TGTGCCAGCAGCGCGGGGACTAGCGGTCCCCCTTACGAGCAGTACTTC. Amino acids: CASSAGTSGPPYEQYF.

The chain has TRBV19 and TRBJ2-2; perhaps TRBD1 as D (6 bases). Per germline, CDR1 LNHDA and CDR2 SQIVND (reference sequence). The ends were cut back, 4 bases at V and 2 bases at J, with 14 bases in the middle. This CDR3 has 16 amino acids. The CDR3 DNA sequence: TGTGCCAGTAGTACCCTCAGGGACACCAACACCGGGGAGCTGTTTTTT. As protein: CASSTLRDTNTGELFF.

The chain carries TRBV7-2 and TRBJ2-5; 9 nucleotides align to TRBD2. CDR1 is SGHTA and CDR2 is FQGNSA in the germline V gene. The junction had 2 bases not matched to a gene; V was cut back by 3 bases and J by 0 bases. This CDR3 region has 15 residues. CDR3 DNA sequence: TGTGCCAGCAGCTTTGCTAGCGGGGACCAAGAGACCCAGTACTTC. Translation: CASSFASGDQETQYF.

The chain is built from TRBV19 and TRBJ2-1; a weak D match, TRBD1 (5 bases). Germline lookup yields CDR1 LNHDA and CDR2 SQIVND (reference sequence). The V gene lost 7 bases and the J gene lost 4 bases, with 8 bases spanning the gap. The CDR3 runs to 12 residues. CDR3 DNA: TGTGCCAGTAAGGGGTTTTACAATGAGCAGTTCTTC. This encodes CASKGFYNEQFF.

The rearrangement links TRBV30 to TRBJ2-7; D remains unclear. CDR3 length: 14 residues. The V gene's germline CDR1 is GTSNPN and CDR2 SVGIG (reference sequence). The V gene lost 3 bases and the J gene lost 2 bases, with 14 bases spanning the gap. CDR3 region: CAWRSGTQAYEQYF. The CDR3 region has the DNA TGTGCCTGGAGGTCGGGTACCCAAGCCTACGAGCAGTACTTC.

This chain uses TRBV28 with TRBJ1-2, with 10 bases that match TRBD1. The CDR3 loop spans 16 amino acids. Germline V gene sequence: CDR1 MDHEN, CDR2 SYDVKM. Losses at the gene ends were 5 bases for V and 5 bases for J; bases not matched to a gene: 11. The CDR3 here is CASSETGTGVGYGYTF. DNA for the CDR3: TGTGCCAGCAGTGAAACCGGGACAGGGGTTGGGTATGGCTACACCTTC.

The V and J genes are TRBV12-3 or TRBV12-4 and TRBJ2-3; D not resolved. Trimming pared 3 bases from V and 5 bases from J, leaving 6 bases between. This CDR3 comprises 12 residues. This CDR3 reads CASSFALDTQYF. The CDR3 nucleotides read TGTGCCAGCAGTTTCGCGTTAGATACGCAGTATTTT.

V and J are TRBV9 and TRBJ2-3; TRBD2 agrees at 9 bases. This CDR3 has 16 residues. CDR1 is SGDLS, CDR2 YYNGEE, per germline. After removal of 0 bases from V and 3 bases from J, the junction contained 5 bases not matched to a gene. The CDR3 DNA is TGTGCCAGCAGCGTAGGGGTTAGCGGGAGAACAGATACGCAGTATTTT. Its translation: CASSVGVSGRTDTQYF.

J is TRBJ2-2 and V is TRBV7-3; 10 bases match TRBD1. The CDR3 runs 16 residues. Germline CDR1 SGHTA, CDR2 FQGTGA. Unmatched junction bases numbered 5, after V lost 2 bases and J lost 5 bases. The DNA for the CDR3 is TGTGCCAGCAGCTTAGACAGGGGGCGAATAACCGGGGAGCTGTTTTTT. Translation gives CASSLDRGRITGELFF.

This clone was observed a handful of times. In DNA, the CDR3 is TGTGCCAGCAGTTACTCCGGACAAGACACTGAAGCTTTCTTT. This sequence encodes CASSYSGQDTEAFF. The chain uses TRBV6-5 and TRBJ1-1, with D tentatively TRBD1 (5 bases). Germline values: CDR1 MNHEY, CDR2 SVGAGI. Trimming left V 0 bases short and J 3 bases short, with 8 bases between. This CDR3 is 14 amino acids long.

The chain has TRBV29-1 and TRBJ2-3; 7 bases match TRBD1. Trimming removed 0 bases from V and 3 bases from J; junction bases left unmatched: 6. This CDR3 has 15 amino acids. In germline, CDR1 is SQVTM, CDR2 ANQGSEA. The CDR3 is CSVEEEDRITDTQYF. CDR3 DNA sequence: TGCAGCGTTGAAGAGGAGGACAGGATAACAGATACGCAGTATTTT.

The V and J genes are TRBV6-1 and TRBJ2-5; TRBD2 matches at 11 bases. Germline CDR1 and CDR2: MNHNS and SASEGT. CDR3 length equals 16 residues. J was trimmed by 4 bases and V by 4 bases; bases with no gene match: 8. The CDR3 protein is CASSALAGGSSETQYF. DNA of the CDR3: TGTGCCAGCAGTGCTCTAGCGGGAGGATCCTCAGAGACCCAGTACTTC.